This record covers a single T cell receptor (beta chain). The assay was immunoSEQ multiplex PCR, and TCRdb's table has in-frame clones only and misses some. The sample holds about 700,000 clones; 92% are singletons and the top ten take 24%. This entry is derived from a study of shared clonotypes between healthy human individuals. The naive CD8 population came from CD45RO-negative cells selected for CCR7, without terminally differentiated effector memory CD45RA+ cells. The germline CDR1 and CDR2 sequences are SNHLY and FYNNEI. Trimming pared 9 bases from V and 9 bases from J, leaving 12 bases between. The CDR3 is 11 residues long.

This receptor was taken from a man aged 30-40 years in good health. The chain employs TRBV2 and TRBJ2-1; D is unclear. What was sequenced was naive CD8+ T cells sorted from blood. The chain's CDR3 is CARRTGGEQFF. CDR3 bases: TGTGCCAGAAGAACTGGCGGTGAGCAGTTCTTC.